Given below is one T cell receptor beta chain in context. Its antigen remains unidentified. The sample is drawn from a study of radiation and T cells in renal cell carcinoma. The table came from immunoSEQ multiplex PCR; TCRdb's copy has only in-frame clones and leaves some out. This table has about 170,000 clones, about 87% appearing once. Time point given: blood 4 weeks post-SBRT, at nephrectomy. Specified treatment: 15 Gy SBRT to primary tumor, nephrectomy 4 weeks later. Nephrectomy followed 15 Gy stereotactic body radiation by 4 weeks. Germline CDR1 reads MNHNS; CDR2 reads SASEGT. Trimming took off 2 bases at V and 4 bases at J, with 11 bases between the two ends. The CDR3 has 14 amino acids. Study findings and constraints: From baseline, blood top tumor clonotypes peaked at 2 weeks post-radiation.

V usage is TRBV6-1 and J usage is TRBJ1-1, with a possible D match to TRBD1 (6 bases). The sequences come from blood, collected from a patient whose treatment included radiotherapy and nephrectomy. The TCR originated in a woman between 50 and 59 years old with renal cell carcinoma. CDR3 residues: CASSEQGISTEAFF. The CDR3 DNA sequence: TGTGCCAGCAGTGAACAGGGGATTAGCACTGAAGCTTTCTTT.